The 24 T cell receptor beta chains listed next were all sequenced from one sample in a study of blood T cell repertoires in COVID-19 (dated by TCRdb to 2018 to 2021). Receptor libraries were prepared by the immunoSEQ multiplex PCR assay. TCRdb limited this immuneACCESS table to in-frame rearrangements with V and J called. A share of clones is missing; checked studies link under half to unresolved V genes, and the rest is unexplained. The table for this sample lists about 120,000 clones; roughly 89% of them were counted only once. The ten largest clones add up to around 2.1% of the sample. Sample: peripheral blood. The origin of the receptors is a woman in her fifties or sixties with acute or convalescent COVID-19.

The chain carries TRBV7-2 and TRBJ1-1, with 7 bases fitting TRBD1. Germline CDR1 is SGHTA and CDR2 is FQGNSA. The V and J ends lost 5 bases and 1 base, in that order; junction bases with no gene match: 7. CDR3 size: 15 residues. The DNA for the CDR3 is TGTGCCAGCAGCCCGCACAGGGGAGGGAACACTGAAGCTTTCTTT. Translating it yields CASSPHRGGNTEAFF.

The chain is built from TRBV2 and TRBJ2-1; 8 bases align to TRBD1. The CDR3 extends over 14 amino acids. V shed 0 bases, J shed 7 bases, and the junction held 2 bases outside the gene matches. Germline V gene lookup returns CDR1 SNHLY and CDR2 FYNNEI. The CDR3, as DNA: TGTGCCAGCAGTGAAGCTACAGGGGGAAATGAGCAGTTCTTC. It yields the protein CASSEATGGNEQFF.

This chain joins TRBV7-3 and TRBJ2-5, with 7 bases that match TRBD2. Germline CDR1 is SGHTA and CDR2 is FQGTGA. The CDR3 is made up of 15 amino acids. J gave up 4 bases and V 2 bases, and 7 bases lay outside the gene matches. The CDR3 DNA sequence: TGTGCCAGCAGCTTATCGGGGGGTGGCCGAGAGACCCAGTACTTC. Its protein is CASSLSGGGRETQYF. Looking up the rest from reference TRBV7-3 and TRBJ2-5 gives the full variable domain: GAGVSQTPSNKVTEKGKYVELRCDPISGHTALYWYRQSLGQGPEFLIYFQGTGAADDSGLPNDRFFAVRPEGSVSTLKIQRTERGDSAVYLCASSLSGGGRETQYFGPGTRLLVL.

This chain connects TRBV7-8 to TRBJ2-7; perhaps TRBD2 as D (6 bases). The germline V and J ends were trimmed by 5 bases and 3 bases, with 20 bases remaining between them. This CDR3 comprises 16 residues. Per the germline V gene, CDR1 is SGHVS and CDR2 is FQNEAQ. This CDR3 reads CASSPSGLGVFYEQYF. CDR3 coding DNA: TGTGCCAGCAGCCCAAGCGGGTTAGGGGTTTTCTACGAGCAGTACTTC.

The chain links TRBV5-5 to TRBJ2-1; 9 bases agree with TRBD2. CDR3 size: 15 residues. V trimming: 0 bases; J trimming: 8 bases; junction bases outside the gene matches: 6. CDR1 is SGHKS, CDR2 YYEKEE, per germline (reference sequence). CDR3 DNA: TGTGCCAGCAGCTTGGGGTTAGCGGGAGTTTATGAGCAGTTCTTC. Amino acid sequence: CASSLGLAGVYEQFF.

The chain uses TRBV5-6 and TRBJ1-1, with D perhaps TRBD1 (6 bases). Looked up from germline, CDR1 is SGHDT and CDR2 is YYEEEE. The CDR3 length is 14 residues. Trimming left V 3 bases short and J 3 bases short, with 12 bases between. The CDR3 spells CASSYRVRDTEAFF. As DNA, the CDR3 is TGTGCCAGCAGCTACAGGGTCCGTGACACTGAAGCTTTCTTT.

In DNA form, the CDR3 reads TGTGCCAGCTCACCACGTTTGACTAGCGGGAAGTCGAGTAATGAGCAGTTCTTC. Translating it yields CASSPRLTSGKSSNEQFF. The gene calls are TRBV18 and TRBJ2-1; 11 nucleotides match TRBD2. V gave up 1 base and J gave up 7 bases; unmatched junction bases: 12. Germline CDR1 KGHSH, CDR2 LQKENI. This CDR3 contains 18 residues.

This rearrangement joins TRBV3-1 (or the pseudogene TRBV3-2) to TRBJ1-5; no firm D call. V lost 1 base and J lost 6, with 13 bases in between. This CDR3 has 15 amino acids. Germline lookup yields CDR1 LGHDT and CDR2 YNNKEL (reference sequence). CDR3 coding DNA: TGTGCCAGCAGCCAAGGGGAGATAGAGCGTCAGCCCCAGCATTTT. Translation gives CASSQGEIERQPQHF.

This chain joins TRBV3-1 (or the pseudogene TRBV3-2) and TRBJ2-3; maybe TRBD2 (5 bases). Germline CDR1 LGHDT, CDR2 YNNKEL (reference sequence). The CDR3 runs to 18 residues. The germline V and J ends were trimmed by 3 bases and 0 bases, with 19 bases remaining between them. The CDR3 region is CASSHGSGMVLSTDTQYF. The CDR3 nucleotides read TGTGCCAGCAGCCACGGGTCGGGGATGGTTCTTAGCACAGATACGCAGTATTTT.

CDR3 sequence reads: CASSIDREKLFF. The CDR3 region has the DNA TGTGCCAGTAGTATAGATCGGGAGAAACTGTTTTTT. The rearrangement links TRBV19 to TRBJ1-4, with unresolved D. CDR3 length equals 12 residues. In germline, CDR1 is LNHDA, CDR2 SQIVND (reference sequence). Trimming removed 0 bases at V and 11 bases at J, with 7 bases between.

The CDR3 protein is CASRHTGTGNSPLHF. CDR3 DNA: TGTGCCAGTAGACACACCGGGACAGGTAATTCACCCCTCCACTTT. V and J are TRBV19 and TRBJ1-6; 8 positions agree with TRBD1. The germline gives CDR1 LNHDA, CDR2 SQIVND (reference sequence). CDR3 length: 15 amino acids. V lost 6 bases, J lost 6 bases, and 7 bases stayed unmatched.

V is TRBV30 and J is TRBJ1-2, with 8 bases lining up with TRBD1. This CDR3 comprises 12 residues. Germline V gene data show CDR1 as GTSNPN and CDR2 as SVGIG (reference sequence). The junction had 4 bases not matched to a gene; V was cut back by 6 bases and J by 4 bases. The CDR3 reads CACQGARYGYTF. The CDR3 DNA reads as TGTGCCTGCCAGGGGGCCCGCTATGGCTACACCTTC. Full variable domain (remainder filled in from reference TRBV30 and TRBJ1-2): SQTIHQWPATLVQPVGSPLSLECTVEGTSNPNLYWYRQAAGRGLQLLFYSVGIGQISSEVPQNLSASRPQDRQFILSSKKLLLSDSGFYLCACQGARYGYTFGSGTRLTVV.

The rearrangement joins TRBV2 to TRBJ2-2; D uncertain. The CDR3 has 14 residues. The V end was cut by 0 bases, the J end by 0 bases, with 2 bases between. Germline V lookup: CDR1 SNHLY, CDR2 FYNNEI. In DNA form, the CDR3 reads TGTGCCAGCAGTGAAGCCGCGAACACCGGGGAGCTGTTTTTT. Protein: CASSEAANTGELFF.

V gene TRBV10-2 combines with J gene TRBJ2-2; D is perhaps TRBD1 (6 bases). The length of the CDR3 is 14 residues. From germline, CDR1 is WSHSY and CDR2 SAAADI. V was clipped by 6 bases and J by 4 bases, with 12 bases between them. In DNA form, the CDR3 reads TGCGCCAGCAGCTATACAGGGTTCACCGGGGAGCTGTTTTTT. This sequence encodes CASSYTGFTGELFF.

This CDR3 reads CASSYPTGESTEAFF. DNA for the CDR3: TGTGCCAGCAGTTACCCGACGGGGGAGAGCACTGAAGCTTTCTTT. The gene calls are TRBV6-5 and TRBJ1-1; possibly TRBD1 for D (5 bases). In germline, CDR1 is MNHEY, CDR2 SVGAGI. V lost 2 bases and J lost 4, with 14 bases in between. The CDR3 consists of 15 residues.

The chain carries TRBV13 and TRBJ1-5, with D maybe TRBD1 (6 bases). The V gene's germline CDR1 is PRHDT and CDR2 FYEKMQ (reference sequence). Trimming shortened V by 6 bases and J by 1 base, and 10 bases separated the two germline ends. This CDR3 region has 14 residues. The CDR3: CASSLGASNQPQHF. For the CDR3, the DNA is TGTGCCAGCAGTTTGGGGGCCAGCAATCAGCCCCAGCATTTT. Looking up the rest from reference TRBV13 and TRBJ1-5 gives the full variable domain: AAGVIQSPRHLIKEKRETATLKCYPIPRHDTVYWYQQGPGQDPQFLISFYEKMQSDKGSIPDRFSAQQFSDYHSELNMSSLELGDSALYFCASSLGASNQPQHFGDGTRLSIL.

This chain joins TRBV6-1 and TRBJ1-5; D remains ambiguous. The CDR3 consists of 16 residues. V was clipped by 0 bases and J by 2 bases, with 11 bases between them. In germline, CDR1 is MNHNS, CDR2 SASEGT. This CDR3 is CASSEASPYGNQPQHF. The DNA of the CDR3 is TGTGCCAGCAGTGAAGCGAGCCCTTATGGCAATCAGCCCCAGCATTTT.

This clone was picked up a small number of times. The chain has TRBV3-1 (or the pseudogene TRBV3-2) and TRBJ1-2, with D perhaps TRBD1 (6 bases). The CDR3 totals 14 residues. V was shortened by 1 base and J by 6 bases, with 12 bases between the two germline ends. Per germline, CDR1 LGHDT and CDR2 YNNKEL (reference sequence). This chain's CDR3 is CASSQVGGANGYTF. CDR3 coding DNA: TGTGCCAGCAGCCAAGTAGGGGGAGCTAATGGCTACACCTTC.

The chain links TRBV11-1 to TRBJ2-2; D possibly corresponds to TRBD2 (6 bases). Germline V gene data show CDR1 as SGHAT and CDR2 as FQDESV (reference sequence). The CDR3 runs 15 residues. The ends were cut back, 4 bases at V and 0 bases at J, with 9 bases in the middle. The DNA for the CDR3 is TGTGCCAGCAGCTCCGGGGGAGCGAACACCGGGGAGCTGTTTTTT. Its protein is CASSSGGANTGELFF.

CDR3 protein: CASSQNRGNQPQHF. CDR3 coding DNA: TGTGCCAGCAGCCAGAATAGAGGTAATCAGCCCCAGCATTTT. V usage is TRBV4-2 and J usage is TRBJ1-5, with D unresolved. Germline CDR1 and CDR2: LGHNA and YNFKEQ. With 3 bases removed from V and 4 bases from J, the gap between germline ends came to 10 bases. CDR3 length equals 14 residues.

This clone was recorded a few times. The genes are TRBV5-1 and TRBJ1-2, with D unclear. The V gene lost 0 bases and the J gene lost 0 bases, with 6 bases spanning the gap. The germline V gene has CDR1 SGHRS and CDR2 YFSETQ. The CDR3 runs to 14 residues. The CDR3 DNA sequence: TGCGCCAGCAGCTTGGGAGGATCTAACTATGGCTACACCTTC. It encodes CASSLGGSNYGYTF.

The chain has TRBV19 and TRBJ1-6, with TRBD1 as a possible D gene (5 bases). The CDR3 contains 14 residues. Germline V gene sequence: CDR1 LNHDA, CDR2 SQIVND (reference sequence). V lost 6 bases, J lost 0 bases, and 6 bases lay in between. The CDR3 is CASRDSSYNSPLHF. CDR3 nucleotides: TGTGCCAGTAGAGACAGCTCCTATAATTCACCCCTCCACTTT.

The chain carries TRBV10-3 and TRBJ1-1, with 8 bases matching TRBD1. Losses at the gene ends were 3 bases for V and 3 bases for J; bases not matched to a gene: 3. Germline CDR1 reads ENHRY; CDR2 reads SYGVKD. The CDR3 totals 14 residues. The CDR3, as DNA: TGTGCCATCAGTGACACAGGGGGTGACACTGAAGCTTTCTTT. This sequence encodes CAISDTGGDTEAFF.

The CDR3 protein is CASSSSSGSDTQYF. The CDR3 nucleotides read TGCGCCAGCAGCTCCTCTAGCGGTTCAGATACGCAGTATTTT. The gene calls are TRBV5-1 and TRBJ2-3, with TRBD2 matching 7 bases. With V trimmed by 3 bases and J by 4 bases, 5 bases remained unmatched. This CDR3 is built from 14 residues. In germline, CDR1 is SGHRS, CDR2 YFSETQ.